The 7 T cell receptor beta chains listed next were all sequenced from one sample in a study of metastatic and nonmetastatic thyroid tumors. Among the patients, none had received any treatment before thyroid surgery. From the PCR reads, TCRdb re-called clones with MiXCR. The sample records 9,400 or so clones, roughly 31% being singletons. Sequenced: adjacent normal tissue. The receptor source for this set is a female donor with papillary thyroid cancer or a benign thyroid nodule (not recorded which). Some clones in this sample may be carry-over from other donors' samples.

This clone occurred many times. A much larger clone is a single base away; this may be a read error. V usage is TRBV19 and J usage is TRBJ2-3; 13 bases line up with TRBD2. V lost 5 bases to trimming and J lost 0 bases; unmatched junction nucleotides: 5. The CDR3 loop spans 17 amino acids. Germline lookup yields CDR1 LNHDA and CDR2 SQIVND (reference sequence). CDR3 loop: CASSWTSGSASTDTQYF. CDR3 sequence (DNA): TGTGCCAGTAGTTGGACTAGCGGGAGTGCTAGCACAGATACGCAGTATTTT.

By sample share, this clone is large. Other DNA sequences in this sample translate to the same CDR3. This chain uses TRBV12-3 or TRBV12-4 with TRBJ1-6; 9 bases match TRBD1. This CDR3 is 17 amino acids long. V lost 4 bases to trimming and J lost 7 bases; unmatched junction nucleotides: 11. In DNA form, the CDR3 reads TGTGCCAGCAGTTCCCCCGCGACAGGGGGTTGGAATTCACCCCTCCACTTT. Translating it yields CASSSPATGGWNSPLHF.

V usage is TRBV5-1 and J usage is TRBJ2-3; TRBD2 matches at 9 bases. V was pared by 0 bases and J by 2 bases, with 7 bases of the junction left unmatched. Per germline, CDR1 SGHRS and CDR2 YFSETQ. CDR3 length: 17 residues. The CDR3 DNA sequence: TGCGCCAGCAGCTTGGCTAGCGGGATTCGTCCCACAGATACGCAGTATTTT. Translation: CASSLASGIRPTDTQYF.

This clone was observed a few times. The V gene is TRBV6-1, the J gene TRBJ1-2; D unclear. The CDR3 is 15 residues long. CDR1 is MNHNS and CDR2 is SASEGT in the germline V gene. Between the trimmed V and J ends, which lost 5 bases and 7 bases, there was a span of 20 bases. CDR3 sequence (DNA): TGTGCCAGCAGTTCCGCCCAGCGGGCGCGGGCTGGCTACACCTTC. This codes for CASSSAQRARAGYTF.

The chain recombines TRBV7-2 with TRBJ2-1, with D perhaps TRBD1 (6 bases). This CDR3 region has 12 residues. Trimming cost V 8 bases and J 9 bases, with 14 bases left between them. Germline V lookup: CDR1 SGHTA, CDR2 FQGNSA. The CDR3 region is CASGTFPLEQFF. The CDR3 region has the DNA TGTGCCAGCGGGACATTCCCACTTGAGCAGTTCTTC.

This clone has at least ten counts. This chain uses TRBV3-1 with TRBJ2-5, with a possible D match to TRBD1 (5 bases). This CDR3 comprises 16 residues. The V gene's germline CDR1 is LGHDT and CDR2 YNNKEL (reference sequence). V was pared by 1 base and J by 0 bases, with 12 bases between. The CDR3 sequence: CASSQARQQYQETQYF. Here the CDR3 DNA reads TGTGCCAGCAGCCAAGCCCGACAGCAATACCAAGAGACCCAGTACTTC.

The V and J genes are TRBV3-1 and TRBJ1-3, with 7 bases fitting TRBD1. From germline, CDR1 is LGHDT and CDR2 YNNKEL (reference sequence). Trimming took 4 bases from V and 2 from J; bases not matched to a gene: 5. The CDR3 has 15 amino acids. The CDR3 loop reads CASSPRQGTGNTIYF. The CDR3 DNA reads TGTGCCAGCAGCCCTCGACAGGGCACTGGAAACACCATATATTTT.